These T cell receptor beta chains were read from a single sample in a study of T cell responses to AZD1222 COVID-19 vaccine. Using immunoSEQ multiplex PCR, the repertoire was profiled, and TCRdb retains in-frame clones only, with some absent. Of 120,000 or so clones detected, roughly nine tenths appear once; the ten largest clones hold over 2.5%. The source was peripheral blood, collected on day 0 of AZD1222 vaccination. All receptors come from an adult in good health. Both conserved end residues are part of each CDR3. Fields, in order: D gene, V gene, clone size, J gene, CDR3 protein, CDR3 DNA. A D gene is named only where the DNA matches it firmly. Only some rows state a clone size, as once, few, many or a class for expanded clones.

>NA|TRBV12-3/TRBV12-4|NA|TRBJ1-2
CASSPRYGYTF
TGTGCCAGCAGCCCCAGGTATGGCTACACCTTC
>NA|TRBV12-5|NA|TRBJ1-3
CASGSGTRGNTIYF
TGTGCTAGTGGTTCCGGGACACGGGGAAACACCATATATTTT
>NA|TRBV7-9|once|TRBJ1-5
CASSPIGGPYSNQPQHF
TGTGCCAGCAGCCCTATTGGAGGACCGTATAGCAATCAGCCCCAGCATTTT
>NA|TRBV7-9|NA|TRBJ1-3
CASNTDRATGNTIYF
TGTGCCAGCAACACGGACAGAGCTACTGGAAACACCATATATTTT
>TRBD2|TRBV11-3|NA|TRBJ2-2
CASSPGLAGDPGELFF
TGTGCCAGCAGCCCGGGACTAGCGGGAGACCCCGGGGAGCTGTTTTTT
>TRBD2|TRBV7-7|NA|TRBJ2-3
CASSRGLAGGDTQYF
TGTGCCAGCAGCAGGGGACTAGCGGGAGGAGATACGCAGTATTTT
>NA|TRBV9|NA|TRBJ2-5
CASSVAEGRQETQYF
TGTGCCAGCAGCGTGGCTGAGGGGCGCCAAGAGACCCAGTACTTC
>NA|TRBV19|few|TRBJ1-3
CASSYGMVVGGNTIYF
TGTGCCAGTAGTTACGGTATGGTCGTCGGTGGAAACACCATATATTTT
>TRBD1|TRBV9|NA|TRBJ1-2
CASSAGQDNYGYTF
TGTGCCAGCAGCGCGGGACAGGATAACTATGGCTACACCTTC
>TRBD1|TRBV15|NA|TRBJ2-7
CATSRVMDRFYEQYF
TGTGCCACCAGCAGAGTTATGGACAGGTTCTACGAGCAGTACTTC
>NA|TRBV3-1/TRBV3-2|NA|TRBJ1-5
CASSQGLSNQPQHF
TGTGCCAGCAGCCAAGGCCTTAGCAATCAGCCCCAGCATTTT
>NA|TRBV27|NA|TRBJ1-2
CASSPIWGRDYGYTF
TGTGCCAGCAGTCCCATTTGGGGGAGAGACTATGGCTACACCTTC
>TRBD1|TRBV19|NA|TRBJ2-1
CASTGTGGSYNEQFF
TGTGCCAGCACCGGGACAGGGGGCTCCTACAATGAGCAGTTCTTC
>NA|TRBV9|NA|TRBJ1-3
CASSVDGSPYSGNTIYF
TGTGCCAGCAGCGTAGATGGCAGCCCCTACTCTGGAAACACCATATATTTT
>NA|TRBV10-3|NA|TRBJ1-1
CAISESGENTEAFF
TGTGCCATCAGTGAGTCCGGTGAGAACACTGAAGCTTTCTTT
>NA|TRBV5-6|NA|TRBJ1-1
CASSSQGRGTEAFF
TGTGCCAGCAGCTCACAGGGAAGGGGGACTGAAGCTTTCTTT
>NA|TRBV27|NA|TRBJ2-1
CASSPRRTNEQFF
TGTGCCAGCAGTCCCCGGAGGACCAATGAGCAGTTCTTC
>NA|TRBV19|NA|TRBJ1-1
CASSNSQGNTEAFF
TGTGCCAGTAGTAACTCACAGGGCAACACTGAAGCTTTCTTT
>TRBD1|TRBV5-5|NA|TRBJ1-2
CASRVGDRDRRDYGYTF
TGTGCCAGCAGGGTTGGGGACCGGGACAGGCGAGACTATGGCTACACCTTC
>NA|TRBV9|NA|TRBJ1-1
CASSANTEAFF
TGTGCCAGCAGCGCGAACACTGAAGCTTTCTTT
>TRBD2|TRBV7-2|NA|TRBJ2-3
CASSPQREGWGTDTQYF
TGTGCCAGCAGTCCCCAGCGGGAGGGCTGGGGCACAGATACGCAGTATTTT
>NA|TRBV6-5|NA|TRBJ1-3
CASSIDYRVGNTIYF
TGTGCCAGCAGTATAGACTACAGGGTTGGAAACACCATATATTTT
>NA|TRBV14|NA|TRBJ1-1
CASSQEGLYTEAFF
TGTGCCAGCAGCCAAGAGGGGCTCTACACTGAAGCTTTCTTT
>TRBD2|TRBV7-9|NA|TRBJ2-3
CASSWSGKVLYTQYF
TGTGCCAGCAGCTGGAGCGGGAAGGTCTTATATACGCAGTATTTT
>TRBD1|TRBV24-1|NA|TRBJ1-2
CATSERGQDRFYGYTF
TGTGCCACCAGTGAGCGCGGACAGGACAGATTCTATGGCTACACCTTC
>NA|TRBV3-1/TRBV3-2|NA|TRBJ2-4
CASSQDWRRDTRHF
TGTGCCAGCAGCCAAGATTGGAGGCGGGACACGCGGCACTTC
>TRBD1|TRBV5-1|NA|TRBJ2-1
CASSLGGSEYNEQFF
TGCGCCAGCAGCTTAGGGGGCTCCGAGTACAATGAGCAGTTCTTC
>NA|TRBV27|NA|TRBJ1-2
CASSLFAGAYGYTF
TGTGCCAGCAGTTTATTTGCAGGGGCCTATGGCTACACCTTC
>TRBD1|TRBV3-1/TRBV3-2|NA|TRBJ1-2
CASSQEQGQGTYGYTF
TGTGCCAGCAGCCAAGAGCAGGGACAGGGAACCTATGGCTACACCTTC
>TRBD2|TRBV11-3|NA|TRBJ2-5
CASSLPKGASGRVKETQYF
TGTGCCAGCAGCTTACCGAAGGGGGCTAGCGGGAGGGTTAAAGAGACCCAGTACTTC
>NA|TRBV3-1/TRBV3-2|NA|TRBJ1-3
CASSHPGSTIYF
TGTGCCAGCAGCCATCCTGGTAGCACCATATATTTT
>NA|TRBV15|NA|TRBJ2-2
CATSRVGGLAEGGELFF
TGTGCCACCAGCAGAGTGGGGGGTCTGGCGGAGGGTGGGGAGCTGTTTTTT
>NA|TRBV20-1|few|TRBJ2-7
CSASAGRTYEQYF
TGCAGTGCTAGTGCAGGACGCACCTACGAGCAGTACTTC
>NA|TRBV30|NA|TRBJ1-3
CAWSAERSGNTIYF
TGTGCCTGGAGTGCAGAACGCTCTGGAAACACCATATATTTT
>NA|TRBV3-1/TRBV3-2|NA|TRBJ2-1
CASSPLPPGGRGDEQFF
TGTGCCAGCAGCCCCCTCCCCCCGGGAGGAAGGGGGGATGAGCAGTTCTTC
>NA|TRBV19|NA|TRBJ1-5
CASSRDGALNQPQHF
TGTGCCAGTAGCCGGGACGGAGCCCTCAATCAGCCCCAGCATTTT
>TRBD1|TRBV12-5|NA|TRBJ2-5
CASGKTGGGETQYF
TGTGCTAGTGGCAAGACAGGGGGTGGCGAGACCCAGTACTTC
>NA|TRBV4-1|once|TRBJ1-4
CASSQERGSAGEKLFF
TGCGCCAGCAGCCAAGAGAGAGGGTCGGCCGGTGAAAAACTGTTTTTT
>NA|TRBV5-1|NA|TRBJ1-2
CASSLALRDGYTF
TGCGCCAGCAGCTTGGCCCTCCGGGATGGCTACACCTTC
>NA|TRBV5-6|once|TRBJ1-2
CASSLGDSYGYTF
TGTGCCAGCAGCTTAGGAGACAGCTATGGCTACACCTTC
>TRBD1|TRBV15|once|TRBJ2-7
CATGTGGSYEQYF
TGTGCCACCGGGACAGGGGGGTCCTACGAGCAGTACTTC
>NA|TRBV5-1|NA|TRBJ2-7
CASSAGDYEQYF
TGCGCCAGCAGCGCCGGGGACTACGAGCAGTACTTC
>NA|TRBV19|NA|TRBJ1-5
CASYQGPGNQPQHF
TGTGCCAGTTATCAGGGTCCCGGCAATCAGCCCCAGCATTTT
>NA|TRBV7-9|NA|TRBJ2-3
CASSPQGRTTDTQYF
TGTGCCAGCAGCCCTCAAGGGCGGACCACAGATACGCAGTATTTT
>NA|TRBV4-3|NA|TRBJ1-2
CASSQDGGGANYGYTF
TGCGCCAGCAGCCAAGATGGAGGAGGGGCCAACTATGGCTACACCTTC